This entry describes one T cell receptor (beta chain). This CDR3 spans 12 amino acids. The V and J ends lost 7 bases and 5 bases respectively, with 12 bases between them. Germline assignment: CDR1 SGHRS and CDR2 YFSETQ. The record originates from a study of cytotoxic CD8 clonotypes in ibrutinib-treated CLL. Profiled with immunoSEQ multiplex PCR; TCRdb holds only in-frame clones, not every one. The sample holds roughly 76,000 clones, approximately 80% seen once. The clonotype comes from a human donor with chronic lymphocytic leukemia. This chain links TRBV5-1 with TRBJ2-5; no clear D. This specimen consisted of PBMCs, obtained at disease progression, from a patient treated with ibrutinib. The CDR3 DNA reads as TGCGCCAGCGGCAAGGGTGGCGAGACCCAGTACTTC. Protein: CASGKGGETQYF.